In this sample, the clone carrying this T cell receptor (beta chain) turned up many times. The antigen is unknown. These data are taken from a study of neurological immune-mediated disorders. Regarding the study as a whole: The absence of any CDR3 amino acid sequence shared by expanded clones across subjects suggests that repertoires were private in all groups. While HTLV-1-associated myelopathy showed the greatest TCR clonal expansion, multiple sclerosis showed the least, falling below healthy controls.

5'RACE generated cDNA with 10-nucleotide random UMIs. One entry per CDR3 protein, called by TCRdb with MiXCR from the 5' RACE reads. The table has 9,500 to 12,000 distinct CDR3 sequences, over 20% seen once; the top ten hold approximately 50%. The clonotype originates from an older woman with HTLV-1-associated myelopathy (HAM/TSP). Specimen: CD8+ T cells from blood.

The CDR3 DNA sequence: TGTGCCAGCAGCTTACGGCTCGGCGGGGGAGGCACTGAAGCTTTCTTT. Protein product: CASSLRLGGGGTEAFF. The genes are TRBV7-6 and TRBJ1-1; D is possibly TRBD1 (5 bases). This CDR3 contains 16 residues. With 2 bases removed from V and 4 bases from J, the gap between germline ends came to 17 bases. Germline V gene data show CDR1 as SGHVS and CDR2 as FNYEAQ.